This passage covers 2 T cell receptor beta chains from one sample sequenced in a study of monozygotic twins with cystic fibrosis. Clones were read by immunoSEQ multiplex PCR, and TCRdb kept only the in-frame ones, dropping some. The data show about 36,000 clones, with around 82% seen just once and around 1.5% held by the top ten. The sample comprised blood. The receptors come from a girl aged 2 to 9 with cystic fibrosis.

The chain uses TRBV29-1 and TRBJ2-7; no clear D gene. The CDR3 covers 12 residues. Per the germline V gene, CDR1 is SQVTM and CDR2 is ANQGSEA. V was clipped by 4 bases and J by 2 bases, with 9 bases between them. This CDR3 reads CSVALDTYEQYF. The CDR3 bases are TGCAGCGTTGCGTTAGACACCTACGAGCAGTACTTC.

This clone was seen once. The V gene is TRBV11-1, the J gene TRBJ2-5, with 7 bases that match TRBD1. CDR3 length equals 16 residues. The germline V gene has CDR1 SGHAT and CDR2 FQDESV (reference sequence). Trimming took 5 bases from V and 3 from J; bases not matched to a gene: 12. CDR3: CASSPLPGTAKETQYF. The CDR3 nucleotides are TGTGCCAGCAGCCCGCTTCCCGGGACAGCGAAAGAGACCCAGTACTTC.